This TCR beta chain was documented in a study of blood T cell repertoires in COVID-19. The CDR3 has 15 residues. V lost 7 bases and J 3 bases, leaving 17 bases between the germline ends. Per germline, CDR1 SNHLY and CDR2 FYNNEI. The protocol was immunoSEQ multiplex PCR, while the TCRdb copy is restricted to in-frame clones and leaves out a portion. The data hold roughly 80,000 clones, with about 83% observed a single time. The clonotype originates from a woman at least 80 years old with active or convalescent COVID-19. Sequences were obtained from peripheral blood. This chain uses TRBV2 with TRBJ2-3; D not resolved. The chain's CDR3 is CASTPHSGRTDTQYF. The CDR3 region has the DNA TGTGCCAGCACTCCACATTCAGGAAGAACAGATACGCAGTATTTT.